This passage covers 12 T cell receptor beta chains from one sample sequenced in a study of CD4 T cells in relation to SARS-CoV-2 and coronaviruses. Unexposed donor CD4+ T cells date from about 2011-2018, before the COVID-19 pandemic. After roughly ten days of culture, CD4+ T cells were isolated. Repertoires were generated with immunoSEQ multiplex PCR, while TCRdb's copy carries only in-frame clones and drops some. This sample has about 20,000 clones, with 70% to 80% found just once. Antigens of these TCRs are unknown. Sequencing input: CD4+ T cells from PBMCs, cultured in vitro. All receptors derive from a human donor in good health.

The chain combines TRBV23-1 with TRBJ2-1; 8 bases align to TRBD2. TRBV23-1 is an ORF; its function is uncertain. The J segment lost 6 bases and the V segment lost 1 base, leaving 8 bases of the junction unmatched. This CDR3 spans 16 amino acids. The chain's CDR3 is CASSQWSGGRGNEQFF. DNA for the CDR3: TGCGCCAGCAGTCAATGGAGCGGGGGCCGGGGCAATGAGCAGTTCTTC.

CDR3 bases: TGTGCCAGTAGTATATCTGGACACATCTACGAGCAGTACTTC. This codes for CASSISGHIYEQYF. The chain combines TRBV19 with TRBJ2-7; a weak D match, TRBD1 (5 bases). CDR3 size: 14 residues. CDR1 and CDR2 (germline): LNHDA, SQIVND (reference sequence). The V gene lost 2 bases and the J gene lost 3 bases, with 11 bases spanning the gap.

This clone appeared a single time. The rearrangement uses TRBV30 and TRBJ1-5; TRBD1 matches at 8 bases. CDR1 is GTSNPN, CDR2 SVGIG, per germline (reference sequence). This CDR3 has 14 residues. With V trimmed by 1 base and J by 7 bases, 6 bases remained unmatched. The CDR3 protein is CAWSDTGGQQPQHF. Written as DNA, the CDR3 is TGTGCCTGGAGTGACACAGGGGGGCAACAGCCCCAGCATTTT. Filled out from reference TRBV30 and TRBJ1-5, the complete variable domain reads SQTIHQWPATLVQPVGSPLSLECTVEGTSNPNLYWYRQAAGRGLQLLFYSVGIGQISSEVPQNLSASRPQDRQFILSSKKLLLSDSGFYLCAWSDTGGQQPQHFGDGTRLSIL.

V is TRBV20-1 and J is TRBJ2-3, with D possibly being TRBD1 (8 bases). CDR1 and CDR2 (germline): DFQATT, SNEGSKA (reference sequence). This CDR3 spans 15 amino acids. V lost 3 bases and J lost 3, with 16 bases in between. The CDR3 DNA reads TGCAGTGCTAGTGCCGGACAGGGAGGGACAGATACGCAGTATTTT. This sequence encodes CSASAGQGGTDTQYF.

J is TRBJ2-3 and V is TRBV9; 11 bases agree with TRBD2. This CDR3 has 17 residues. J was trimmed by 1 base and V by 0 bases; bases with no gene match: 4. CDR1 is SGDLS and CDR2 is YYNGEE in the germline V gene. The CDR3 reads CASSVALAGEGTDTQYF. Written as DNA, the CDR3 is TGTGCCAGCAGCGTAGCACTAGCGGGAGAAGGCACAGATACGCAGTATTTT.

The chain couples TRBV11-2 to TRBJ1-6; D unresolved. The ends were cut back, 0 bases at V and 0 bases at J, with 6 bases in the middle. Germline-derived CDR1 and CDR2 are SGHAT and FQNNGV. The CDR3 spans 16 residues. The CDR3 nucleotides read TGTGCCAGCAGCTTAGAGATCAGCTCCTATAATTCACCCCTCCACTTT. This encodes CASSLEISSYNSPLHF.

The rearrangement joins TRBV27 to TRBJ2-7; D tentatively reads TRBD1 or TRBD2 (5 bases each). Deletions cut 7 bases from V and 3 bases from J, with 19 bases between. Germline assignment: CDR1 MNHEY and CDR2 SMNVEV (reference sequence). The CDR3 is made up of 15 amino acids. This chain's CDR3 is CASKAPGRGHYEQYF. The CDR3 DNA follows: TGTGCCAGCAAGGCACCCGGACGGGGCCACTACGAGCAGTACTTC.

This clone was seen a handful of times. The V and J genes are TRBV11-2 and TRBJ2-2, with 9 nucleotides matching TRBD1. The CDR3 spans 16 residues. The germline gives CDR1 SGHAT, CDR2 FQNNGV. The trim removed 5 bases at V and 4 bases at J, leaving 8 bases unmatched. As DNA, the CDR3 is TGTGCCAGCAGCACCACCGGGACAGGGTTCACCGGGGAGCTGTTTTTT. This encodes CASSTTGTGFTGELFF.

The V call is TRBV19, the J call TRBJ1-1, with a possible D match to TRBD1 (5 bases). The CDR3 covers 15 residues. V lost 3 bases, J lost 1 base, and 12 bases lay in between. CDR1 is LNHDA, CDR2 SQIVND, per germline (reference sequence). The CDR3 DNA is TGTGCCAGTAGTATGGAGACAGTAAAGAACACTGAAGCTTTCTTT. It codes for CASSMETVKNTEAFF.

The V call is TRBV20-1, the J call TRBJ2-7; D is possibly TRBD2 (5 bases). The CDR3 loop spans 13 amino acids. Germline-derived CDR1 and CDR2 are DFQATT and SNEGSKA (reference sequence). V lost 3 bases and J 3 bases, leaving 12 bases between the germline ends. The CDR3 region is CSASHQRDYEQYF. CDR3 nucleotides: TGCAGTGCTAGTCACCAACGGGACTACGAGCAGTACTTC.

This chain uses TRBV30 with TRBJ2-7; D call uncertain. Trimming took off 0 bases at V and 6 bases at J, with 12 bases between the two ends. CDR3 length equals 13 residues. The V gene's germline CDR1 is GTSNPN and CDR2 SVGIG (reference sequence). CDR3 region: CAWSVVANREQYF. The CDR3 coding sequence is TGTGCCTGGAGTGTAGTGGCTAATCGCGAGCAGTACTTC. Drawing the rest from reference TRBV30 and TRBJ2-7, the complete variable domain is SQTIHQWPATLVQPVGSPLSLECTVEGTSNPNLYWYRQAAGRGLQLLFYSVGIGQISSEVPQNLSASRPQDRQFILSSKKLLLSDSGFYLCAWSVVANREQYFGPGTRLTVT.

This clone was observed once. The rearrangement links TRBV3-1 (or the pseudogene TRBV3-2) to TRBJ2-3; weak D call: TRBD2 (5 bases). V lost 2 bases and J 2 bases, leaving 11 bases between the germline ends. This CDR3 contains 15 residues. The germline V gene encodes CDR1 LGHDT and CDR2 YNNKEL (reference sequence). The CDR3 nucleotides are TGTGCCAGCAGCCAATTTAGCGAGATCACAGATACGCAGTATTTT. Translated: CASSQFSEITDTQYF.